These 20 T cell receptor beta chains were all obtained from the same sample, sequenced in a study of shared clonotypes between healthy human individuals. Method: immunoSEQ multiplex PCR; TCRdb's copy keeps in-frame clones and lacks some. The table records roughly 2 million clones, approximately 94% of them present only once. The naive CD8 fraction comprised CD45RO-negative cells positively selected for CCR7 and excluded terminally differentiated effector memory CD45RA+ cells. Input material: naive CD8+ T cells sorted from blood. These receptor sequences come from a man aged 18 to 30 in good health.

Details on this clone: The sample carries other DNA sequences with the same CDR3. J is TRBJ2-7 and V is TRBV19; D ambiguous. The V end was cut by 5 bases, the J end by 3 bases, with 11 bases between. CDR1 is LNHDA, CDR2 SQIVND, per germline (reference sequence). The CDR3 contains 13 residues. CDR3 amino acids: CASSAGTDYEQYF. CDR3 sequence (DNA): TGTGCCAGTAGTGCTGGAACCGACTACGAGCAGTACTTC.

The chain recombines TRBV6-5 with TRBJ2-7; the D gene is possibly TRBD2 (6 bases). The germline V gene has CDR1 MNHEY and CDR2 SVGAGI. Trimming took 2 bases from V and 6 from J, leaving 14 bases between them. This CDR3 has 14 amino acids. CDR3 in amino acids: CASSYLGGMSEQYF. The CDR3, as DNA: TGTGCCAGCAGTTACCTTGGAGGGATGAGCGAGCAGTACTTC.

CDR3 protein: CASSSWQGAENTIYF. The CDR3 coding sequence is TGTGCCAGCAGCTCCTGGCAGGGGGCGGAGAACACCATATATTTT. This rearrangement joins TRBV7-9 to TRBJ1-3, with 8 bases aligning to TRBD1. CDR1 and CDR2 (germline): SEHNR, FQNEAQ (reference sequence). Trimming removed 4 bases from V and 7 bases from J; junction bases left unmatched: 9. This CDR3 is built from 15 residues.

The chain is built from TRBV2 and TRBJ2-2; 11 bases align to TRBD1. This CDR3 spans 18 amino acids. The V and J ends lost 7 bases and 5 bases, in that order; junction bases with no gene match: 15. Germline assignment: CDR1 SNHLY and CDR2 FYNNEI. Written as DNA, the CDR3 is TGTGCCAGCATCTATCCCCTTTTAGGGACAGGGGGTACCGGGGAGCTGTTTTTT. Translation: CASIYPLLGTGGTGELFF.

This sequence joins TRBV4-3 and TRBJ1-2; a possible D gene is TRBD1 (5 bases). The CDR3 contains 15 residues. From germline, CDR1 is LGHNA and CDR2 YSLEER. Trimming pared 4 bases from V and 10 bases from J, leaving 22 bases between. CDR3 DNA sequence: TGCGCCAGCAGCCCTGGGCGGACAACGTACGTCGACTACACCTTC. This encodes CASSPGRTTYVDYTF.

The chain recombines TRBV21-1 with TRBJ2-1; the D call in the table, TRBD2, was not verified against the DNA. TRBV21-1 represents a pseudogene. This CDR3 is 16 amino acids long. Here the CDR3 DNA reads TGTGCCAGCAGCGGGCCGCTAGCGGGGCGGATAAATGAGCAGTTCTTC. Its translation: CASSGPLAGRINEQFF.

This clone is a singleton in its sample. Just one base apart from a much larger clone, this may be a read error. Other nucleotide sequences in the sample specify the same CDR3. This chain's CDR3 is CASSLSVNTEAFF. In DNA, the CDR3 is TGTGCCAGCAGCTTATCAGTGAACACTGAAGCTTTCTTT. The J gene is TRBJ1-1, the V gene TRBV5-6; D unclear. V lost 2 bases to trimming and J lost 0 bases, with 5 bases between them. Germline lookup yields CDR1 SGHDT and CDR2 YYEEEE. This CDR3 region has 13 residues.

The CDR3: CASSMSGDIAGNTIYF. The CDR3 bases are TGTGCCAGCAGTATGTCGGGGGACATCGCTGGAAACACCATATATTTT. The rearrangement uses TRBV28 and TRBJ1-3; D possibly corresponds to TRBD1 (6 bases). This CDR3 has 16 residues. V lost 5 bases to trimming and J lost 2 bases, with 16 bases between them. Germline assignment: CDR1 MDHEN and CDR2 SYDVKM.

The V gene is TRBV27, the J gene TRBJ2-1, with 14 bases identical to TRBD2. V lost 6 bases, J lost 12 bases, and 7 bases stayed unmatched. The germline V gene has CDR1 MNHEY and CDR2 SMNVEV (reference sequence). CDR3 length: 14 amino acids. The CDR3 reads CASSPETSGGVQFF. Written as DNA, the CDR3 is TGTGCCAGCAGCCCCGAGACTAGCGGGGGGGTGCAGTTCTTC.

This chain connects TRBV4-1 to TRBJ1-1; 8 nucleotides match TRBD1. Unmatched junction bases numbered 7, after V lost 0 bases and J lost 4 bases. Germline values: CDR1 MGHRA, CDR2 YSYEKL. The CDR3 runs 16 residues. This CDR3 is CASSQEGDRLGTEAFF. The CDR3 coding sequence is TGCGCCAGCAGCCAAGAAGGGGACAGGTTGGGCACTGAAGCTTTCTTT.

The rearrangement joins TRBV7-9 to TRBJ1-1; D might be TRBD1 (6 bases). Per the germline V gene, CDR1 is SEHNR and CDR2 is FQNEAQ (reference sequence). Trimming pared 6 bases from V and 5 bases from J, leaving 19 bases between. The CDR3 loop spans 15 amino acids. The CDR3, as DNA: TGTGCCAGCAGTCGCCCTCGGGGGCAGAGTACTGAAGCTTTCTTT. Its protein is CASSRPRGQSTEAFF.

V gene TRBV10-2 combines with J gene TRBJ1-1; D remains ambiguous. The CDR3 contains 12 residues. The V end lost 4 bases, the J end lost 1 base, and 4 bases lay between the germline ends. Germline values: CDR1 WSHSY, CDR2 SAAADI. The CDR3 nucleotides read TGCGCCAGCAGTGGAGAGAACACTGAAGCTTTCTTT. Translated: CASSGENTEAFF.

The rearrangement uses TRBV4-3 and TRBJ2-1; TRBD2 might be the D (6 bases). Per germline, CDR1 LGHNA and CDR2 YSLEER. The CDR3 spans 16 residues. With 0 bases removed from V and 2 bases from J, the gap between germline ends came to 11 bases. The CDR3 here is CASSQEEGGTYNEQFF. The CDR3 DNA sequence: TGCGCCAGCAGCCAAGAAGAGGGCGGGACCTACAATGAGCAGTTCTTC.

The J gene is TRBJ2-4, the V gene TRBV7-8; TRBD2 might be the D (6 bases). The CDR3 loop spans 17 amino acids. Germline values: CDR1 SGHVS, CDR2 FQNEAQ. The V gene lost 1 base and the J gene lost 4 bases, with 17 bases spanning the gap. CDR3 sequence (DNA): TGTGCCAGCAGCTTAGTGGTCTGGGGGGACGGGAAAAACATTCAGTACTTC. This codes for CASSLVVWGDGKNIQYF.

This clone was observed a single time. V gene TRBV4-3 combines with J gene TRBJ1-1; a possible D gene is TRBD1 (5 bases). Trimming removed 0 bases from V and 1 base from J, with 12 bases in between. This CDR3 contains 16 residues. Germline lookup yields CDR1 LGHNA and CDR2 YSLEER. This chain's CDR3 is CASSQESEGRNTEAFF. For the CDR3, the DNA is TGCGCCAGCAGCCAAGAATCTGAGGGGCGGAACACTGAAGCTTTCTTT.

The V gene is TRBV11-2, the J gene TRBJ1-5; 7 bases line up with TRBD1. The ends lost 2 bases at V and 3 bases at J; junction bases unmatched: 4. The CDR3 runs 15 residues. Germline CDR1 SGHAT, CDR2 FQNNGV. CDR3 in DNA: TGTGCCAGCAGCTTAACAGGGGATGCCAATCAGCCCCAGCATTTT. The encoded protein is CASSLTGDANQPQHF.

This sequence joins TRBV5-1 and TRBJ1-3; possibly TRBD1 for D (6 bases). Per the germline V gene, CDR1 is SGHRS and CDR2 is YFSETQ. The V and J ends lost 5 bases and 2 bases respectively, with 14 bases between them. This CDR3 has 15 amino acids. CDR3 nucleotides: TGCGCCAGCAGGGACTGGGGGGCGGCTGGAAACACCATATATTTT. Amino acids: CASRDWGAAGNTIYF.

The chain recombines TRBV9 with TRBJ2-2; D perhaps matches TRBD2 (5 bases). V lost 3 bases, J lost 5 bases, and 17 bases lay in between. There are 16 residues in the CDR3. Germline CDR1 is SGDLS and CDR2 is YYNGEE. CDR3 loop: CASSGVGMDGTGELFF. Here the CDR3 DNA reads TGTGCCAGCAGCGGGGTCGGGATGGACGGGACCGGGGAGCTGTTTTTT.

The gene calls are TRBV5-8 and TRBJ2-1; the D is unclear. V shed 3 bases and J shed 8 bases, with 12 bases lying between them. The CDR3 totals 13 residues. In germline, CDR1 is SGHTS, CDR2 YDEGEE. The CDR3 here is CASSSLSFDEQFF. As DNA, the CDR3 is TGTGCCAGCAGCTCCCTTTCGTTCGATGAGCAGTTCTTC.

DNA for the CDR3: TGTGCCAGCAGTGGAGACAGGGGCGACACCGGGGAGCTGTTTTTT. This sequence encodes CASSGDRGDTGELFF. The rearrangement uses TRBV25-1 and TRBJ2-2; the match to TRBD1 covers 8 bases. Trimming removed 4 bases from V and 3 bases from J; junction bases left unmatched: 4. The CDR3 totals 15 residues. Germline V gives CDR1 MGHDK, CDR2 SYGVNS. Drawing the rest from reference TRBV25-1 and TRBJ2-2, the complete variable domain is EADIYQTPRYLVIGTGKKITLECSQTMGHDKMYWYQQDPGMELHLIHYSYGVNSTEKGDLSSESTVSRIRTEHFPLTLESARPSHTSQYLCASSGDRGDTGELFFGEGSRLTVL.